This entry lists 5 T cell receptor beta chains sequenced from one sample in a study of blood T cell repertoires in COVID-19. The protocol was immunoSEQ multiplex PCR, while the TCRdb copy is restricted to in-frame clones and leaves out a portion. The sample has 140,000 or so clones; 87% are singletons. The material sequenced was peripheral blood. The receptors were sampled from a man aged 50 or older who had recovered from COVID-19.

The chain uses TRBV9 and TRBJ1-6, with TRBD1 matching over 8 bases. Losses at the gene ends were 5 bases for V and 7 bases for J; bases not matched to a gene: 2. Germline V gene data show CDR1 as SGDLS and CDR2 as YYNGEE. This CDR3 region has 13 residues. For the CDR3, the DNA is TGTGCCAGCAGGGGACAGGAAAATTCACCCCTCCACTTT. Translating it yields CASRGQENSPLHF.

V usage is TRBV5-4 and J usage is TRBJ1-6; 9 bases line up with TRBD1. The CDR3 runs to 15 residues. Germline CDR1 is SGHNT and CDR2 is YYREEE (reference sequence). The V and J ends lost 4 bases and 8 bases, in that order; junction bases with no gene match: 7. The CDR3 DNA follows: TGTGCCAGCAGCGTGGGACAGGGTGTAGATTCACCCCTCCACTTT. It encodes CASSVGQGVDSPLHF.

This sequence joins TRBV6-1 and TRBJ2-7, with 7 positions matching TRBD1. J lost 1 base, V lost 3 bases, and 6 bases had no gene match. The CDR3 is made up of 15 amino acids. Per germline, CDR1 MNHNS and CDR2 SASEGT. CDR3 coding DNA: TGTGCCAGCAGTGATCGTAGGGGGCTGTCCTACGAGCAGTACTTC. It codes for CASSDRRGLSYEQYF.

The chain couples TRBV15 to TRBJ2-1; D not resolved. The CDR3 loop spans 17 amino acids. The V gene lost 0 bases and the J gene lost 2 bases, with 14 bases spanning the gap. In germline, CDR1 is LNHNV, CDR2 YYDKDF (reference sequence). The CDR3 DNA reads TGTGCCACCAGCAGAGAGGCCCCGCAGGCTGCCTACAATGAGCAGTTCTTC. Translated, it gives CATSREAPQAAYNEQFF.

The V call is TRBV2, the J call TRBJ1-2, with D possibly being TRBD1 (5 bases). Deletions cut 3 bases from V and 6 bases from J, with 14 bases between. Per germline, CDR1 SNHLY and CDR2 FYNNEI. This CDR3 spans 14 amino acids. The CDR3 DNA follows: TGTGCCAGCAGTGATCGGGGGGGAGAGGATGGCTACACCTTC. It translates to CASSDRGGEDGYTF.